These T cell receptor beta chains were read from a single sample in a study of T cell therapy after organ transplantation. Their antigens remain unidentified. The data were produced by immunoSEQ multiplex PCR, yet TCRdb's version contains in-frame clones alone and is incomplete. This table holds approximately 2,300 clones, around 74% found once. The sequences come from CD8+ T cells from blood, collected before autologous CMV-specific T cell therapy. These receptors all come from a human patient who had received a solid organ transplant and had CMV disease. Each CDR3 is given with its conserved first and last residue.

V gene: TRBV9; J gene: TRBJ1-2; CDR3 protein: CASSVEGGEDGNYTF
V gene: TRBV4-1; J gene: TRBJ1-3; CDR3 protein: CASSQDSGGSGNTIYF
V gene: TRBV4-2; J gene: TRBJ2-3; CDR3 protein: CASSHSRGPTDTQYF
V gene: TRBV11-2; J gene: TRBJ2-7; CDR3 protein: CASSPKEGRLFTYEQYF
V gene: TRBV27; J gene: TRBJ2-1; CDR3 protein: CASSRLVGSYNEQFF
V gene: TRBV13; J gene: TRBJ2-1; CDR3 protein: CASSFSGRRDNEQFF
V gene: TRBV9; J gene: TRBJ1-3; CDR3 protein: CASSAIRGNTIYF
V gene: TRBV29-1; J gene: TRBJ2-1; CDR3 protein: CSVERDSYNEQFF
V gene: TRBV27; J gene: TRBJ1-2; CDR3 protein: CASSSRGNYGYTF
V gene: TRBV27; J gene: TRBJ2-5; CDR3 protein: CASSLTAGLADQETQYF
V gene: TRBV5-1; J gene: TRBJ1-2; CDR3 protein: CASSLAGASGYTF
V gene: TRBV6-1; J gene: TRBJ1-2; CDR3 protein: CASALQTGSSGGYTF
V gene: TRBV11-1; J gene: TRBJ2-2; CDR3 protein: CASSSISGVSGELFF
V gene: TRBV30; J gene: TRBJ1-1; CDR3 protein: CAWSPNLEAFF
V gene: TRBV29-1; J gene: TRBJ1-1; CDR3 protein: CSVVGVEAFF
V gene: TRBV25-1; J gene: TRBJ1-5; CDR3 protein: CASSEGGDQPQHF
V gene: TRBV5-6; J gene: TRBJ1-2; CDR3 protein: CASSSGQGWRYTF
V gene: TRBV4-3; J gene: TRBJ2-1; CDR3 protein: CASSQDKWTGTAEQFF
V gene: TRBV4-1; J gene: TRBJ1-1; CDR3 protein: CASSQVGFEAFF
V gene: TRBV5-4; J gene: TRBJ1-2; CDR3 protein: CASSDLTEGYTF
V gene: TRBV5-8; J gene: TRBJ2-5; CDR3 protein: CASSSKDPTLQETQYF
V gene: TRBV11-2; J gene: TRBJ2-7; CDR3 protein: CASSLPAPDVSYEQYF
V gene: TRBV6-6; J gene: TRBJ2-7; CDR3 protein: CASSYFRTGTYEQYF
V gene: TRBV6-5; J gene: TRBJ2-5; CDR3 protein: CASSLGTSRETQYF
V gene: TRBV6-4; J gene: TRBJ2-1; CDR3 protein: CASSPIAGGPYNEQFF
V gene: TRBV5-1; J gene: TRBJ2-1; CDR3 protein: CASSLEGLAGVEQFF
V gene: TRBV7-3; J gene: TRBJ1-2; CDR3 protein: CASSPTGTGSYGYTF
V gene: TRBV7-9; J gene: TRBJ2-7; CDR3 protein: CASSLREGTGAIEQYF
V gene: TRBV28; J gene: TRBJ1-5; CDR3 protein: CASSPPRGPQHF
V gene: TRBV7-9; J gene: TRBJ2-3; CDR3 protein: CASRPQGASGSSTDTQYF
V gene: TRBV11-2; J gene: TRBJ2-3; CDR3 protein: CASSLFVSDTQYF
V gene: TRBV19; J gene: TRBJ2-7; CDR3 protein: CASSWGFGHEQYF
V gene: TRBV11-2; J gene: TRBJ2-5; CDR3 protein: CASSSKDPTLQETQYF
V gene: TRBV4-1; J gene: TRBJ2-2; CDR3 protein: CASSPTGQGTGELFF
V gene: TRBV6-1; J gene: TRBJ2-7; CDR3 protein: CASSEEVRGYEQYF
V gene: TRBV7-8; J gene: TRBJ2-2; CDR3 protein: CASSLGRGRDSANTGELFF